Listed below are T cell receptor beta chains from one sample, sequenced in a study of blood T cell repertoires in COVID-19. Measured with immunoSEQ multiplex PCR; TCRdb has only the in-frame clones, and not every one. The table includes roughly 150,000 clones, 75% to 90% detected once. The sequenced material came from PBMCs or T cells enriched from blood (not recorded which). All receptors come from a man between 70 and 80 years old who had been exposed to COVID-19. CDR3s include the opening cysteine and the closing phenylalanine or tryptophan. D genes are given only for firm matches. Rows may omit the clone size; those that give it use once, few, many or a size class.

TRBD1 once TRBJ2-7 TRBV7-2 TGTGCCAGCAGCTTGACCGGGACAGGGAGGTACGAGCAGTACTTC CASSLTGTGRYEQYF
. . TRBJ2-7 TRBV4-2 TGTGCCAGCAGTACTCGGCGGCCCGGGGACGAGCAGTACTTC CASSTRRPGDEQYF
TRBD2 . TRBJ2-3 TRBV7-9 TGTGCCAGCAGCCCCGAAGAGCGGGGGGGATATACGCAGTATTTT CASSPEERGGYTQYF
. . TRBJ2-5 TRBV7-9 TGTGCCAGCAGCTTAGCGTCACAAGAGACCCAGTACTTC CASSLASQETQYF
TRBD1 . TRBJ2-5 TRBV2 TGTGCCAGCAGTAACCAGGGACAGAGGCCAGAGACCCAGTACTTC CASSNQGQRPETQYF
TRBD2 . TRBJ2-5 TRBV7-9 TGTGCCAGCAGCTGGACTAGCGGGAGGGCCTTGGAGACCCAGTACTTC CASSWTSGRALETQYF
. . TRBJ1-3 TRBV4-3 TGCGCCAGCAGCCAAGACCCAGGAAACACCATATATTTT CASSQDPGNTIYF
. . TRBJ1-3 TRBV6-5 TGTGCCAGCGGGTCGGGATCCTCTGGAAACACCATATATTTT CASGSGSSGNTIYF
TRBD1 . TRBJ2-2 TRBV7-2 TGTGCCAGCAGCTCGGGACAGGGGGTGCTCACCGGGGAGCTGTTTTTT CASSSGQGVLTGELFF
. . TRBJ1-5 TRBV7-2 TGTGCCAGCAGCTTAGCGGGGCAGAGCAATCAGCCCCAGCATTTT CASSLAGQSNQPQHF
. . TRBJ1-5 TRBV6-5 TGTGCCACAAAGGACAGAGGGACGGACAATCAGCCCCAGCATTTT CATKDRGTDNQPQHF
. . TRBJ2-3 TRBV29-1 TGCAGCGTTCATAATCAGACCGGACTTTTGGATACGCAGTATTTT CSVHNQTGLLDTQYF
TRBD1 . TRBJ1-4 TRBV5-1 TGCGCCAGCAGAGACTCCGGGACAGGGGTTGAAAAACTGTTTTTT CASRDSGTGVEKLFF
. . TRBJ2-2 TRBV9 TGTGCCAGCAGCATAGCCGGGTCTTACACCGGGGAGCTGTTTTTT CASSIAGSYTGELFF
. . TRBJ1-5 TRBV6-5 TGTGCCAGCAGGCACTATAGCAATCAGCCCCAGCATTTT CASRHYSNQPQHF
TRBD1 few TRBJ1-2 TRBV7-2 TGTGCCAGCAGCTTAGGTCGGGACAGGGGGGCCGGCTACACCTTC CASSLGRDRGAGYTF
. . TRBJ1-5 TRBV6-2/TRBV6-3 TGTGCCAGCAGTTACTCGTGGCAGGCGGGGCAGCCCCAGCATTTT CASSYSWQAGQPQHF
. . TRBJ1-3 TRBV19 TGTGCCAGTACCCTTCGAGGGCGCTACTCTGGAAACACCATATATTTT CASTLRGRYSGNTIYF
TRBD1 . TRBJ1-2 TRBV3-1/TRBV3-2 TGTGCCAGCAGTCCTACCGGGACAGGGCTTAACTATGGCTACACCTTC CASSPTGTGLNYGYTF
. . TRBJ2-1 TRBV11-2 TGTGCCAGCAGCAGACTAGAGCAGTTCTTC CASSRLEQFF
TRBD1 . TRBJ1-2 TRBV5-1 TGCGCCAGCAGCTCTACCACAGGGGGAAACTATGGCTACACCTTC CASSSTTGGNYGYTF
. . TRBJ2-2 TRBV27 TGTGCCAGCATGCTTCTAGCGAACACCGGGGAGCTGTTTTTT CASMLLANTGELFF
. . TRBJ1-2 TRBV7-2 TGTGCCAGCAGCCTCGGGAGCAGGGCGGACTATGGCTACACCTTC CASSLGSRADYGYTF
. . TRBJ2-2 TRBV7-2 TGTGCCAGCAGCTTAGAAGTGGCCGTATCCGGGGAGCTGTTTTTT CASSLEVAVSGELFF
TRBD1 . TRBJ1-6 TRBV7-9 TGTGCCAGCAGCTTGGGACAGTCTATTTCACCCCTCCACTTT CASSLGQSISPLHF
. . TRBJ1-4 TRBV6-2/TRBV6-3 TGTGCCAGCAGTACCCCGGTTGAAAAACTGTTTTTT CASSTPVEKLFF
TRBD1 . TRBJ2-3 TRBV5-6 TGTGCCAGCAGCATGCGGACAGGGGCCTACACAGATACGCAGTATTTT CASSMRTGAYTDTQYF
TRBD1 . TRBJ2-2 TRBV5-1 TGCGCCAGCAGCTTGAGCAGGGGGCAGAGCACCGGGGAGCTGTTTTTT CASSLSRGQSTGELFF
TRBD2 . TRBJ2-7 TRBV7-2 TGTGCCAGCAGCCCAGGCCCCACCGTTAGCGGGGAGACTTACGAGCAGTACTTC CASSPGPTVSGETYEQYF
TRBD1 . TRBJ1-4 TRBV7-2 TGTGCCAGCAGCCCCGACAGGGCGGATGAAAAACTGTTTTTT CASSPDRADEKLFF
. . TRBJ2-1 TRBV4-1 TGCGCCAGCAGCCAAGACCAGCGGAGAGGCTCCTACAATGAGCAGTTCTTC CASSQDQRRGSYNEQFF
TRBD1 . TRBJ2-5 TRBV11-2 TGTGCCAGCGCTGTCAGGGGGAGAGAGACCCAGTACTTC CASAVRGRETQYF
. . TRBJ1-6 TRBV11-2 TGTGCCAGCGTACCGGGGGTGAGCTCCTATAATTCACCCCTCCACTTT CASVPGVSSYNSPLHF